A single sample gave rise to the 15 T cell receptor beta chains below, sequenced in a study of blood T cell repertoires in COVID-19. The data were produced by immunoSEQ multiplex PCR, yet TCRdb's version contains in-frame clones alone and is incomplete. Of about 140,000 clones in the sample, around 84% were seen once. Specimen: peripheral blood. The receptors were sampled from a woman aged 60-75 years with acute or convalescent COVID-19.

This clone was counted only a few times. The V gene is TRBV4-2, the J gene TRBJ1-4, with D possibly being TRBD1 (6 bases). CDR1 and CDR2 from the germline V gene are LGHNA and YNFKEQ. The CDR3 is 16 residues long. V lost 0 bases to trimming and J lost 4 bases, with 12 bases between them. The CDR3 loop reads CASSQDLQGINEKLFF. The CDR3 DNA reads TGTGCCAGCAGCCAAGATCTACAGGGCATTAATGAAAAACTGTTTTTT.

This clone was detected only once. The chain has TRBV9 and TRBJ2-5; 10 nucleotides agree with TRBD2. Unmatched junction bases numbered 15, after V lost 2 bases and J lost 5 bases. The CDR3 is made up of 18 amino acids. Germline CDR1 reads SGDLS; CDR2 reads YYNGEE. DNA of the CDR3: TGTGCCAGCAGCGTTGACCAACGAGGGTTAGCGGGGGGTGAGACCCAGTACTTC. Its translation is CASSVDQRGLAGGETQYF.

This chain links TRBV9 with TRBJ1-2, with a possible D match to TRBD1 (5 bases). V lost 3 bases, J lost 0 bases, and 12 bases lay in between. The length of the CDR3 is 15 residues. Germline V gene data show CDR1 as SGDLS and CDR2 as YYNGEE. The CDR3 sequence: CASSEDSWANYGYTF. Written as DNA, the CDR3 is TGTGCCAGCAGCGAAGACAGTTGGGCTAACTATGGCTACACCTTC.

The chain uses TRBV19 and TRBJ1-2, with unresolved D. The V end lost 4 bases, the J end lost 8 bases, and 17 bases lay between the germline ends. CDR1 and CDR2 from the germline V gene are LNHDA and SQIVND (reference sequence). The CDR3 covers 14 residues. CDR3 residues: CASSTPAVGGGYTF. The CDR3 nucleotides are TGTGCCAGTAGTACACCGGCTGTAGGCGGCGGCTACACCTTC.

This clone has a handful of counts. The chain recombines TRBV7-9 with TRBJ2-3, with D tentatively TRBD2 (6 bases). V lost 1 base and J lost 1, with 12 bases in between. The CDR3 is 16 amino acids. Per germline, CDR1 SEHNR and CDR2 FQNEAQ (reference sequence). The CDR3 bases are TGTGCCAGCAGCTTAGGGGGACTGTGGGGCACAGATACGCAGTATTTT. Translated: CASSLGGLWGTDTQYF.

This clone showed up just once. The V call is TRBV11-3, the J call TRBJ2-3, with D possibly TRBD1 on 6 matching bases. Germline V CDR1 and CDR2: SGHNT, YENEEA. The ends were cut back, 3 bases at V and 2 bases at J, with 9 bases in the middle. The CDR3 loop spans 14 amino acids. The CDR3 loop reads CASSLGAYTDTQYF. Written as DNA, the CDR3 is TGTGCCAGCAGCTTGGGGGCATACACAGATACGCAGTATTTT. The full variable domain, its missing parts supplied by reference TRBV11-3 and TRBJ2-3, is EAGVVQSPRYKIIEKKQPVAFWCNPISGHNTLYWYLQNLGQGPELLIRYENEEAVDDSQLPKDRFSAERLKGVDSTLKIQPAELGDSAVYLCASSLGAYTDTQYFGPGTRLTVL.

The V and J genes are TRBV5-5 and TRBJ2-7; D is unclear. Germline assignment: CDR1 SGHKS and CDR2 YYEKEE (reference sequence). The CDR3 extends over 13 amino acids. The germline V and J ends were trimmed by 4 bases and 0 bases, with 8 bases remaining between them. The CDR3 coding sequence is TGTGCCAGCAGCACCCGGGTCTCCTACGAGCAGTACTTC. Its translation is CASSTRVSYEQYF.

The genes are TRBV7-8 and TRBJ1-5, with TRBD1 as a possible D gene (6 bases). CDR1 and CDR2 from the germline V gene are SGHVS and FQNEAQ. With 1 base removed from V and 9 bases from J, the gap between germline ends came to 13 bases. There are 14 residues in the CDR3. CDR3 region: CASSLDRAVWPQHF. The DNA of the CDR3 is TGTGCCAGCAGCTTAGACAGGGCCGTCTGGCCCCAGCATTTT.

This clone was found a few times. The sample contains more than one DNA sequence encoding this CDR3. This CDR3 reads CAISERGDTEAFF. CDR3 nucleotides: TGTGCCATCAGTGAACGGGGAGACACTGAAGCTTTCTTT. The chain is built from TRBV10-3 and TRBJ1-1; no definite D call. The CDR3 is 13 amino acids. Germline V gene sequence: CDR1 ENHRY, CDR2 SYGVKD. Trimming stripped 3 bases from V and 3 bases from J, with 8 bases between.

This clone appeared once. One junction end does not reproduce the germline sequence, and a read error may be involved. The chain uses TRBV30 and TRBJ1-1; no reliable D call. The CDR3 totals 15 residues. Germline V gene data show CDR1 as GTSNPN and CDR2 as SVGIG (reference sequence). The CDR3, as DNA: TGTGCCAGGAGTGTACGAGGGAGTCTTTACACTGAAGCTTTCTTT. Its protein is CARSVRGSLYTEAFF. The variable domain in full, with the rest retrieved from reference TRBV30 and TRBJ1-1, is SQTIHQWPATLVQPVGSPLSLECTVEGTSNPNLYWYRQAAGRGLQLLFYSVGIGQISSEVPQNLSASRPQDRQFILSSKKLLLSDSGFYLCARSVRGSLYTEAFFGQGTRLTVV.

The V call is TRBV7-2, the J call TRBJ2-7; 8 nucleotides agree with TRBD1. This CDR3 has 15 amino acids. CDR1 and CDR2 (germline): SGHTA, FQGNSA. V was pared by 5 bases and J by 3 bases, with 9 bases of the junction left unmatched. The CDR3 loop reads CASSGRTGTGYEQYF. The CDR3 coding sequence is TGTGCCAGCAGCGGGAGGACAGGGACTGGCTACGAGCAGTACTTC.

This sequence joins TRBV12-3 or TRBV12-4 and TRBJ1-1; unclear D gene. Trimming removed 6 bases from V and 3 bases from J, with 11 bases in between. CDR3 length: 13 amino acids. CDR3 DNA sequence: TGTGCCAGCAGCCAGGCACCGGACACTGAAGCTTTCTTT. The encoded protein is CASSQAPDTEAFF.

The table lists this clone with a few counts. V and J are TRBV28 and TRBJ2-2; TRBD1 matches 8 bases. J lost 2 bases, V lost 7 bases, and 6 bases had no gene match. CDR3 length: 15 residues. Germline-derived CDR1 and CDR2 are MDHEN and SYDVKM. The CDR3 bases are TGTGCCAGCATCTGGGACAGGCTAAACACCGGGGAGCTGTTTTTT. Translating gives CASIWDRLNTGELFF.

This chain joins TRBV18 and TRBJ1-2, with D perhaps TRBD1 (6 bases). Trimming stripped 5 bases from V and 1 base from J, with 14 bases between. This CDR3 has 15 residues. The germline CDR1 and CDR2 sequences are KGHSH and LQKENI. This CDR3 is CASSGGQRFNYGYTF. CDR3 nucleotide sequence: TGTGCCAGCTCAGGCGGACAGCGATTTAACTATGGCTACACCTTC.

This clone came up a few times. The CDR3 nucleotides read TGTGCCAGCAGCTTCGGGGACAGGGCCACGGGGGAACAGCCCCAGCATTTT. Protein: CASSFGDRATGEQPQHF. V usage is TRBV5-6 and J usage is TRBJ1-5, with 9 bases aligning to TRBD1. V lost 2 bases to trimming and J lost 7 bases; unmatched junction nucleotides: 13. The germline CDR1 and CDR2 sequences are SGHDT and YYEEEE. This CDR3 comprises 17 residues.